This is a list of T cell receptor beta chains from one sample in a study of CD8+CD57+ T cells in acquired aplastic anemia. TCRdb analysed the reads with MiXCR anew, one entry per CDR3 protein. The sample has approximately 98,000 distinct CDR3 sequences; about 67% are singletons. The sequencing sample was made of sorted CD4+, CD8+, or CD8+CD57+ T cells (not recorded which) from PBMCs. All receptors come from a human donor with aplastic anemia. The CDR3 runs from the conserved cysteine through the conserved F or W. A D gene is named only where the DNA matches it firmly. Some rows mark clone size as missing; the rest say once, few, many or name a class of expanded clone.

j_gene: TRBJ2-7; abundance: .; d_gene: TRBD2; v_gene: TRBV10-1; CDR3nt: TGCGCCAGCAGCTCAATCCCTAGCGGGAGCTCCTACGAGCAGTACTTC; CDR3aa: CASSSIPSGSSYEQYF
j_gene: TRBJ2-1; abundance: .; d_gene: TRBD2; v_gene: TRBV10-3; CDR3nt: TGTGCCATCAGTGAGGGGCGGGAGGGCCTAGATGAGCAGTTCTTC; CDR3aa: CAISEGREGLDEQFF
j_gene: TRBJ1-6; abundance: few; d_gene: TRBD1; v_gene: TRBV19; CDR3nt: TGTGCCAGTTCGCCGAAGGACAGGGTTAATTCACCCCTCCACTTT; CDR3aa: CASSPKDRVNSPLHF
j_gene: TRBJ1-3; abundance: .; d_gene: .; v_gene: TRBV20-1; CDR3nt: TGCAGTGCTAGAGAACAGGGACGGACGGGCTCTGGAAACACCATATATTTT; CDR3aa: CSAREQGRTGSGNTIYF
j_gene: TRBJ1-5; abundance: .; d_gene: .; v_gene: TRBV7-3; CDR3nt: TGTGCCAGCAGCAAAACGAGGGATCAGCCCCAGCATTTT; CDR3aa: CASSKTRDQPQHF
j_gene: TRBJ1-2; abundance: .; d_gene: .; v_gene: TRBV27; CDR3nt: TGTGCCAGCAGTTCCTCTCCGGTGGTTTACTATGGCTACACCTTC; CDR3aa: CASSSSPVVYYGYTF
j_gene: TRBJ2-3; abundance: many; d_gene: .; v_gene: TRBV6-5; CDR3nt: TGTGCCAGCAGTTATCAGGGCCGCACAGATACGCAGTATTTT; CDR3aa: CASSYQGRTDTQYF
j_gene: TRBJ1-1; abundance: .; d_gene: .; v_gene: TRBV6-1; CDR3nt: TGTGCCAGCAGTGGGAGTAGGGGCTACACTGAAGCTTTCTTT; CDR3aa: CASSGSRGYTEAFF
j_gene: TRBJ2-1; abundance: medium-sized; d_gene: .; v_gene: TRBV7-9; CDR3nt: TGTGCCAGCAGCTTCGAAGCGAATGAGCAGTTCTTC; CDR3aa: CASSFEANEQFF
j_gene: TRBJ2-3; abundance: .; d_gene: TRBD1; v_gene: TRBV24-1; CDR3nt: TGTGCCACCAGTGATTTTTGGGAGACAGGGAGCACAGATGCGCAGTATTTT; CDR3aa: CATSDFWETGSTDAQYF
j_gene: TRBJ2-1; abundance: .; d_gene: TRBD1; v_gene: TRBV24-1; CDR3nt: TGTGCCACCAGTGACCCCGGGACAGACTACAATGAGCAGTTCTTC; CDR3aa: CATSDPGTDYNEQFF
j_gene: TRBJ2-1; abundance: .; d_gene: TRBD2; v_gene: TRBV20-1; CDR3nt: TGCAGTGCTAGAGATGTGACTAGCAACAATGAGCAGTTCTTC; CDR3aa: CSARDVTSNNEQFF
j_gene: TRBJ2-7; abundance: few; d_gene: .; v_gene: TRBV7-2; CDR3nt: TGTGCCAGCAGTGATGTCAGGGCTCGTTACGAGCAGTACTTC; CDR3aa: CASSDVRARYEQYF
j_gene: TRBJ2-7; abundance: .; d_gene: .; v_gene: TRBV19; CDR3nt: TGTGCCAGTAGTATAGGGTACCGTGGCTCCTACGAGCAGTACTTC; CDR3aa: CASSIGYRGSYEQYF
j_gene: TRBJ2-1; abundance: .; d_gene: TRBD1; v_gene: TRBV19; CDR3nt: TGTGCCAGTAGTATCGGGACAGGGGCTGAGCAGTTCTTC; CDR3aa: CASSIGTGAEQFF
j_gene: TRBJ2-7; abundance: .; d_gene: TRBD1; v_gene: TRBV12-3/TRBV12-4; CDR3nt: TGTGCCAGCAGTTCGGACCGACAGGGCATTGACGAGCAGTACTTC; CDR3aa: CASSSDRQGIDEQYF
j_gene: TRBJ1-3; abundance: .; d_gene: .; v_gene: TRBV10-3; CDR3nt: TGTGCCATCTGGGGCGACGCTGGAAACACCATATATTTT; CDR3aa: CAIWGDAGNTIYF
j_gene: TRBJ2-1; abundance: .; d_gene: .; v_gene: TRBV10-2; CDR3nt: TGCGCCAGCCGGGCGCCCAATGAGCAGTTCTTC; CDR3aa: CASRAPNEQFF
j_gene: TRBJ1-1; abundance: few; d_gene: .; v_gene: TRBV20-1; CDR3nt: TGCAGTGCTAGTTTCGGCCCTGAAGCTTTCTTT; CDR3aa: CSASFGPEAFF
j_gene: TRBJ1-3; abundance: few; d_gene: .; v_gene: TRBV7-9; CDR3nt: TGTGCCAGCAGCTTTGGTGAAGACACCATATATTTT; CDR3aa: CASSFGEDTIYF
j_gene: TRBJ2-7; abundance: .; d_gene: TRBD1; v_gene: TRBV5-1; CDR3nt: TGCGCCAGCAGCCCCCGACAGGGGGACTACGAGCAGTACTTC; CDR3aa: CASSPRQGDYEQYF
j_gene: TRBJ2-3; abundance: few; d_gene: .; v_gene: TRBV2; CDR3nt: TGTGCCAGCAATAGGGAGGGCACAGATACGCAGTATTTT; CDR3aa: CASNREGTDTQYF
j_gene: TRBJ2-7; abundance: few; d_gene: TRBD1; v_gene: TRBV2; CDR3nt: TGTGCCAGCAGTCGGGACAGGGACTACGAGCAGTACTTC; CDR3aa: CASSRDRDYEQYF
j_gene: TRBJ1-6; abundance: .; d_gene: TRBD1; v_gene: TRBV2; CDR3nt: TGTGCCAGCAGGCCCACAGGGGGCGCCTCACCCCTCCACTTT; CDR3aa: CASRPTGGASPLHF
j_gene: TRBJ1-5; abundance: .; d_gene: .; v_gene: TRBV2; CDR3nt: TGTGCCAGCAGCCCCTTCGGGAGCAATCAGCCCCAGCATTTT; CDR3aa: CASSPFGSNQPQHF
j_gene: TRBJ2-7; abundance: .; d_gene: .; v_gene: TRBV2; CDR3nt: TGTGCCAGCAGGGGGGTAGGCCCCTCCTACGAGCAGTACTTC; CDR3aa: CASRGVGPSYEQYF
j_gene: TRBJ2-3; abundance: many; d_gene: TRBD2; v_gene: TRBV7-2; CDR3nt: TGTGCCAGCAGCTTAGTACCGGGAGGAGATACGCAGTATTTT; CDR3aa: CASSLVPGGDTQYF
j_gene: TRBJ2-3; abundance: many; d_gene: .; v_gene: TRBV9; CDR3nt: TGTGCCAGCAGCGTAGGATCCAGCACAGATACGCAGTATTTT; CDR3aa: CASSVGSSTDTQYF